Below are 2 T cell receptor beta chains sequenced from a single sample in a study of regulatory T cells in long-lasting Graves disease. Arm-PCR of CDR3 regions and iRepertoire HTBI primers were the basis on which TCR beta libraries were built. TCRdb ran MiXCR on the multiplex PCR reads and lists one entry per CDR3 protein. The profile shows about 660,000 distinct CDR3 sequences, 25% to 35% of them singletons. Time point reported: persistent/refractory GD, antithyroid drugs over 5 years with positive TRAb. Construction of the TCR library relied on RNA isolated from PBMCs. Sequenced here: peripheral blood mononuclear cells (PBMCs), sampled when the disease was refractory, from a patient treated with antithyroid drugs. These receptor sequences come from a female donor with Graves disease.

The sample holds a few counts of this clonotype. The chain is built from TRBV12-3 or TRBV12-4 and TRBJ1-1; no clear D gene. CDR3 length: 13 amino acids. V lost 3 bases and J lost 4, with 9 bases in between. The CDR3 loop is CASSFNWGTEAFF. CDR3 nucleotides: TGTGCCAGCAGTTTTAACTGGGGCACTGAAGCTTTCTTT.

The chain combines TRBV5-1 with TRBJ1-2, with D tentatively TRBD1 (6 bases). The V gene's germline CDR1 is SGHRS and CDR2 YFSETQ. V was trimmed by 0 bases and J by 6 bases, leaving 15 bases between them. CDR3 size: 15 residues. CDR3 amino acids: CASSLVGGRIDGYTF. Written as DNA, the CDR3 is TGCGCCAGCAGCTTGGTGGGGGGGCGCATCGATGGCTACACCTTC.